This T cell receptor beta chain was captured in a study of blood T cells in healthy people across ages. This CDR3 contains 18 residues. The V segment lost 1 base and the J segment 2 bases; nucleotides outside the gene matches: 7. Per germline, CDR1 LGHNA and CDR2 YSLEER. Together with a sample-barcoded 5' primer, a J-beta primer mix was included in a second PCR lasting roughly 6 to 12 cycles. One entry per CDR3 protein results from TCRdb running MiXCR on the 5' RACE reads. The table has roughly 1,300,000 distinct CDR3 sequences, approximately 59% seen once. The receptor was derived from a man between 18 and 35 years old in good health. The sequenced sample consisted of blood. The J gene is TRBJ2-3, the V gene TRBV4-3; 12 nucleotides match TRBD2. The CDR3 is CASSQGFGLAGTTDTQYF. The CDR3 coding sequence is TGCGCCAGCAGCCAAGGGTTCGGACTAGCGGGGACCACAGATACGCAGTATTTT.